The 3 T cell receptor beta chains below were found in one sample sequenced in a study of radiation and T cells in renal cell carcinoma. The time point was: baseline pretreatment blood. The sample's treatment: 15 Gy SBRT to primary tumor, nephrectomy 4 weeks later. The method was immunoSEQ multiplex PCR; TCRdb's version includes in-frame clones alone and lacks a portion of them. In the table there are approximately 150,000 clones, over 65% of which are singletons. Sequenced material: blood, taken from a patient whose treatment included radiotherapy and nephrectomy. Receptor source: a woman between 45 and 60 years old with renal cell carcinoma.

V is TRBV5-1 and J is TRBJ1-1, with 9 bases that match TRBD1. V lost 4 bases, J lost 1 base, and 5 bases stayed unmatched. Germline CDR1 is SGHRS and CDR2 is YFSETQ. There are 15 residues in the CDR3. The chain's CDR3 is CASSRTGGANTEAFF. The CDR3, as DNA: TGCGCCAGCAGCCGAACAGGGGGCGCGAACACTGAAGCTTTCTTT.

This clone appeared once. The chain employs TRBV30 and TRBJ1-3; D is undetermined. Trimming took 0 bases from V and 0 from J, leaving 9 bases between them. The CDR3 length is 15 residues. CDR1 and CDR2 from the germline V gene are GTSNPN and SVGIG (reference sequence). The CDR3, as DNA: TGTGCCTGGAGTGTACGTACCTACTCTGGAAACACCATATATTTT. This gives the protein CAWSVRTYSGNTIYF.

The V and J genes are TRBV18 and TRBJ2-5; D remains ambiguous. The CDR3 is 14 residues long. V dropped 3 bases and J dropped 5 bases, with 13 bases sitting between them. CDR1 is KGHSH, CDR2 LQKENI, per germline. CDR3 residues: CASSPRADRETQYF. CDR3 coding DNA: TGTGCCAGCTCACCCCGGGCTGATCGGGAGACCCAGTACTTC.